A selection of T cell receptor beta chains follows, all from one sample in a study of control samples from healthy donors and cancer patients. Assay used: immunoSEQ multiplex PCR; TCRdb lists only in-frame clones, some missing. The sample yields fewer than 500,000 clones, about nine tenths seen once. Sequencing input: PBMCs. These receptors were collected from a man aged 35-49 years with head and neck cancer. Each CDR3 is given with its conserved first and last residue. A D gene is named only where the DNA matches it firmly. Expanded clones get a size class; other rows say once, few or many, or leave the size out.

>TRBD1|13|TRBJ1-1|TRBV30|.
CAWSGQGGTEAFF
TGTGCCTGGAGTGGACAGGGGGGGACTGAAGCTTTCTTT
>.|14|TRBJ2-7|TRBV25-1|.
CASSPRTGGYEQYF
TGTGCCAGCAGTCCGAGGACTGGAGGCTACGAGCAGTACTTC
>.|11|TRBJ2-1|TRBV29-1|.
CSPKWGNEQFF
TGCAGCCCCAAATGGGGGAATGAGCAGTTCTTC
>.|12|TRBJ1-5|TRBV12-5|.
CASGWGDQPQHF
TGTGCTAGTGGTTGGGGGGATCAGCCCCAGCATTTT
>.|16|TRBJ1-4|TRBV28|.
CASSSPGTTPNEKLFF
TGTGCCAGCAGTTCCCCCGGGACTACCCCTAATGAAAAACTGTTTTTT
>.|16|TRBJ1-5|TRBV30|.
CAWSLPGTGRLQPQHF
TGTGCCTGGAGTCTCCCCGGGACGGGTCGTCTTCAGCCCCAGCATTTT
>TRBD1|16|TRBJ2-2|TRBV24-1|.
CATSDPGQGATGELFF
TGTGCCACCAGTGATCCCGGACAGGGGGCGACCGGGGAGCTGTTTTTT
>TRBD1|14|TRBJ2-5|TRBV7-6|.
CASLSGTGEETQYF
TGTGCCAGCTTATCCGGGACAGGGGAAGAGACCCAGTACTTC
>.|16|TRBJ1-2|TRBV4-1|.
CASSQDQGVTFYGYTF
TGCGCCAGCAGCCAAGATCAGGGAGTTACCTTTTATGGCTACACCTTC
>.|13|TRBJ1-4|TRBV5-4|once
CASSLPDTEKLFF
TGTGCCAGCAGCCTCCCCGACACGGAAAAACTGTTTTTT
>.|15|TRBJ2-7|TRBV3-1/TRBV3-2|.
CASSQDWSGFYEQYF
TGTGCCAGCAGCCAAGATTGGAGCGGGTTCTACGAGCAGTACTTC
>.|13|TRBJ2-1|TRBV3-1/TRBV3-2|once
CASSQVPEGEQFF
TGTGCCAGCAGCCAAGTACCTGAGGGAGAGCAGTTCTTC
>.|13|TRBJ2-2|TRBV6-5|.
CASSPDWNGELFF
TGTGCCAGCAGCCCCGATTGGAATGGGGAGCTGTTTTTT
>TRBD1|16|TRBJ2-7|TRBV3-1/TRBV3-2|.
CASSQDLVGGIYEQYF
TGTGCCAGCAGCCAAGATCTGGTAGGGGGCATCTACGAGCAGTACTTC
>.|12|TRBJ1-1|TRBV5-6|once
CASSLGSDKGTF
TGTGCCAGCAGCTTGGGGAGCGACAAAGGGACATTT
>.|13|TRBJ2-7|TRBV11-2|.
CASSLDTEREQYF
TGTGCCAGCAGCTTAGATACCGAACGCGAGCAGTACTTC
>.|16|TRBJ2-3|TRBV5-1|.
CASSLEGRGSTDTQYF
TGCGCCAGCAGCTTGGAGGGTCGGGGGAGCACAGATACGCAGTATTTT
>.|13|TRBJ1-3|TRBV30|.
CAWILTAGNTIYF
TGTGCCTGGATCCTGACAGCTGGAAACACCATATATTTT
>.|16|TRBJ2-7|TRBV3-1/TRBV3-2|.
CASSHPPGLGLDEQYF
TGTGCCAGCAGCCACCCACCGGGACTCGGTCTTGACGAGCAGTACTTC
>TRBD2|15|TRBJ2-3|TRBV30|.
CAWRTSGFPTDTQYF
TGTGCCTGGAGAACTAGCGGGTTCCCCACAGATACGCAGTATTTT
>TRBD2|15|TRBJ2-5|TRBV5-6|.
CASSLRLAGKETQYF
TGTGCCAGCAGCTTGCGACTAGCGGGAAAGGAGACCCAGTACTTC
>.|14|TRBJ1-2|TRBV7-8|.
CASSPTGITGGYTF
TGTGCCAGCAGCCCCACAGGGATTACGGGTGGCTACACCTTC
>.|15|TRBJ1-1|TRBV6-5|.
CASSFPTGRNTEAFF
TGTGCCAGCAGTTTTCCGACGGGGAGAAACACTGAAGCTTTCTTT
>.|16|TRBJ2-1|TRBV11-3|.
CASSLDGVSSYNEQFF
TGTGCCAGCAGCTTAGACGGGGTAAGCTCCTACAATGAGCAGTTCTTC
>.|16|TRBJ2-4|TRBV14|.
CASSQGGRGAKNIQYF
TGTGCCAGCAGCCAAGGAGGGCGGGGAGCCAAAAACATTCAGTACTTC
>.|15|TRBJ1-2|TRBV7-3|.
CASSLSSGQNYGYTF
TGTGCCAGCAGCCTAAGCTCAGGTCAAAACTATGGCTACACCTTC
>.|17|TRBJ1-5|TRBV3-1/TRBV3-2|.
CASSQTRAGGAGQPQHF
TGTGCCAGCAGCCAAACCCGGGCCGGGGGCGCCGGACAGCCCCAGCATTTT
>.|14|TRBJ1-4|TRBV23-1|.
CASSQSLQNEKLFF
TGCGCCAGCAGTCAATCCCTCCAAAATGAAAAACTGTTTTTT
>.|13|TRBJ1-1|TRBV25-1|.
CASSELGRTEAFF
TGTGCCAGCAGTGAATTGGGGAGAACTGAAGCTTTCTTT
>.|13|TRBJ2-7|TRBV2|.
CASSELLLNEQYF
TGTGCCAGCAGTGAGCTTCTTTTGAACGAGCAGTACTTC
>TRBD1|15|TRBJ1-1|TRBV15|.
CATSFRDRAKTEAFF
TGTGCCACCAGCTTCCGGGACAGGGCTAAAACTGAAGCTTTCTTT
>TRBD1|13|TRBJ2-5|TRBV5-1|.
CASRAGGQETQYF
TGCGCCAGCAGGGCAGGGGGACAAGAGACCCAGTACTTC
>TRBD1|16|TRBJ2-7|TRBV5-4|.
CASSLGGGASEYEQYF
TGTGCCAGCAGCTTGGGAGGGGGCGCGTCGGAGTACGAGCAGTACTTC
>TRBD2|14|TRBJ2-1|TRBV15|.
CATTSGGNNNEQFF
TGTGCCACCACCAGCGGGGGGAATAACAATGAGCAGTTCTTC
>TRBD1|16|TRBJ1-1|TRBV29-1|.
CSVEDFGQGVGTEAFF
TGCAGCGTTGAAGATTTTGGACAGGGAGTTGGGACTGAAGCTTTCTTT
>.|15|TRBJ1-1|TRBV27|few
CASSAPPFGNTEAFF
TGTGCCAGCAGTGCCCCGCCCTTTGGGAACACTGAAGCTTTCTTT
>.|14|TRBJ1-3|TRBV19|.
CASSIGRAGNTIYF
TGTGCCAGTAGTATCGGCAGGGCTGGAAACACCATATATTTT
>TRBD1|19|TRBJ2-6|TRBV11-3|.
CASSSPNGDRDSGANVLTF
TGTGCCAGCAGCTCCCCCAACGGGGACAGGGATTCAGGGGCCAACGTCCTGACTTTC
>.|14|TRBJ2-7|TRBV15|.
CATSRDSGVDEQYF
TGTGCCACCAGCAGAGATTCAGGGGTTGACGAGCAGTACTTC
>TRBD1|15|TRBJ2-5|TRBV11-3|.
CASSLGTGTEETQYF
TGTGCCAGCAGCTTAGGGACAGGGACGGAAGAGACCCAGTACTTC
>.|15|TRBJ1-1|TRBV5-4|.
CASSSTGSIATEAFF
TGTGCCAGCAGCTCCACAGGGAGTATTGCCACTGAAGCTTTCTTT
>.|15|TRBJ2-7|TRBV5-1|.
CASSLDAGSENEQYF
TGCGCCAGCAGCTTGGATGCAGGGTCGGAAAACGAGCAGTACTTC
>TRBD1|14|TRBJ2-2|TRBV5-1|.
CASTGQGNTGELFF
TGCGCCAGCACCGGACAGGGGAACACCGGGGAGCTGTTTTTT
>.|13|TRBJ2-3|TRBV11-3|.
CASSLDGEDTQYF
TGTGCCAGCAGCTTAGATGGGGAAGATACGCAGTATTTT
>.|12|TRBJ2-3|TRBV7-3|.
CASSPPSDTQYF
TGTGCCAGCAGCCCCCCCTCGGATACGCAGTATTTT
>.|13|TRBJ2-7|TRBV7-9|.
CASSGGGGYEQYF
TGTGCCAGCAGCGGGGGCGGAGGTTACGAGCAGTACTTC